This entry lists 13 T cell receptor beta chains sequenced from one sample in a study of blood T cell repertoires in COVID-19. This table comes from immunoSEQ multiplex PCR, and its TCRdb copy is limited to in-frame clones, with some not included. The table has approximately 170,000 clones, around 85% seen once. Sequencing was performed on peripheral blood. The receptor source for this set is a man aged 55 to 70 who had recovered from COVID-19.

This clone appeared a single time. The chain carries TRBV7-9 and TRBJ2-1, with 8 nucleotides matching TRBD2. Per the germline V gene, CDR1 is SEHNR and CDR2 is FQNEAQ (reference sequence). The CDR3 has 15 amino acids. Trimming cost V 2 bases and J 4 bases; bases outside gene matches: 4. CDR3 nucleotide sequence: TGTGCCAGCAGCTTAAGGGGCGGGGGGTACAATGAGCAGTTCTTC. Its translation: CASSLRGGGYNEQFF.

This clone was seen more than once but under ten times. The gene calls are TRBV5-1 and TRBJ2-7; 8 bases match TRBD1. The CDR3 length is 14 residues. Germline CDR1 is SGHRS and CDR2 is YFSETQ. With 4 bases clipped from V and 5 bases from J, the junction kept 8 bases outside the gene matches. In nucleotides, the CDR3 is TGCGCCAGCAGCCAAGACAGACAGGGGAACGAGCAGTACTTC. Translation: CASSQDRQGNEQYF.

This chain links TRBV7-8 with TRBJ2-2; 9 bases are a match to TRBD2. Germline lookup yields CDR1 SGHVS and CDR2 FQNEAQ. This CDR3 comprises 18 residues. J was trimmed by 1 base and V by 2 bases; bases with no gene match: 8. The CDR3: CASSLKIAGALNTGELFF. The DNA of the CDR3 is TGTGCCAGCAGCTTAAAAATAGCGGGGGCCTTGAACACCGGGGAGCTGTTTTTT.

This clone was picked up one time. This sequence joins TRBV7-3 and TRBJ2-1; weak D call: TRBD1 (6 bases). Germline V gene lookup returns CDR1 SGHTA and CDR2 FQGTGA. V was trimmed by 4 bases and J by 5 bases, leaving 9 bases between them. The CDR3 is made up of 13 amino acids. The CDR3 is CASSSHRDNEQFF. For the CDR3, the DNA is TGTGCCAGCAGCTCCCACAGGGACAATGAGCAGTTCTTC.

The J gene is TRBJ1-1, the V gene TRBV12-5; tentatively, D is TRBD1 (5 bases). Germline CDR1 and CDR2: LGHNT and FRNRAP. Trimming left V 4 bases short and J 5 bases short, with 14 bases between. The CDR3 consists of 14 residues. This CDR3 is CASGWGDLRTEAFF. Written as DNA, the CDR3 is TGTGCTAGTGGTTGGGGGGATCTGCGGACTGAAGCTTTCTTT. Full variable domain (outside the CDR3, taken from reference TRBV12-5 and TRBJ1-1): DARVTQTPRHKVTEMGQEVTMRCQPILGHNTVFWYRQTMMQGLELLAYFRNRAPLDDSGMPKDRFSAEMPDATLATLKIQPSEPRDSAVYFCASGWGDLRTEAFFGQGTRLTVV.

The chain carries TRBV20-1 and TRBJ1-2; tentatively, D is TRBD1 (5 bases). Trimming took off 3 bases at V and 10 bases at J, with 18 bases between the two ends. The CDR3 sequence is 13 residues long. CDR1 is DFQATT and CDR2 is SNEGSKA in the germline V gene (reference sequence). CDR3 DNA: TGCAGTGCTAGTCCTGACAGTTCTATGGTCTACACCTTC. Translating it yields CSASPDSSMVYTF.

The V and J genes are TRBV19 and TRBJ2-4; D gene ambiguous. V shed 3 bases and J shed 0 bases, with 9 bases lying between them. Germline-derived CDR1 and CDR2 are LNHDA and SQIVND (reference sequence). The CDR3 consists of 15 residues. The CDR3 region is CASSMSYLAKNIQYF. In DNA, the CDR3 is TGTGCCAGTAGTATGAGTTATCTAGCCAAAAACATTCAGTACTTC.

The DNA for the CDR3 is TGTGCCAGCAGCTCAGACAGGGGGTACGAGCAGTACTTC. Protein sequence: CASSSDRGYEQYF. The chain uses TRBV13 and TRBJ2-7; TRBD1 agrees at 9 bases. CDR3 length: 13 amino acids. J was trimmed by 4 bases and V by 4 bases; bases with no gene match: 2. CDR1 is PRHDT and CDR2 is FYEKMQ in the germline V gene (reference sequence).

The chain couples TRBV9 to TRBJ2-1; D is undetermined. CDR1 and CDR2 (germline): SGDLS, YYNGEE. The V gene lost 3 bases and the J gene lost 7 bases, with 17 bases spanning the gap. This CDR3 spans 15 amino acids. The chain's CDR3 is CASSESSFVRNEQFF. The CDR3 DNA reads TGTGCCAGCAGCGAGTCTTCTTTCGTGCGGAATGAGCAGTTCTTC.

The rearrangement uses TRBV4-3 and TRBJ1-6; 8 bases are shared with TRBD1. The CDR3 has 15 amino acids. In germline, CDR1 is LGHNA, CDR2 YSLEER. V dropped 0 bases and J dropped 13; count of bases not matched to a gene: 8. The CDR3 DNA sequence: TGCGCCAGCAGCCAAGAAACAGGGGGGCACTGGCCCCTCCACTTT. Protein product: CASSQETGGHWPLHF.

The genes are TRBV2 and TRBJ2-3; 7 nucleotides agree with TRBD2. The junction had 6 bases not matched to a gene; V was cut back by 4 bases and J by 2 bases. CDR1 is SNHLY and CDR2 is FYNNEI in the germline V gene. The CDR3 loop spans 15 amino acids. The CDR3 DNA follows: TGTGCCAGCAGTGGAAGCGGGGCGAACACAGATACGCAGTATTTT. Translated, it gives CASSGSGANTDTQYF.

This clone was recorded once. The chain recombines TRBV6-5 with TRBJ2-5; D is perhaps TRBD2 (5 bases). The CDR3 is made up of 14 amino acids. V dropped 6 bases and J dropped 3 bases, with 14 bases sitting between them. Germline V gene data show CDR1 as MNHEY and CDR2 as SVGAGI. CDR3 nucleotides: TGTGCCAGCAGCGATGCCGGGGTAGAAGAGACCCAGTACTTC. Amino acid sequence: CASSDAGVEETQYF.

This rearrangement joins TRBV6-2 or TRBV6-3 to TRBJ2-7; TRBD2 might be the D (5 bases). V was cut by 2 bases and J by 1 base, with 12 bases left in between. Germline V gene sequence: CDR1 MNHEY, CDR2 SVGEGT. The CDR3 consists of 15 residues. The CDR3 DNA is TGTGCCAGCAGTTACGTGGACTCCTATTCCTACGAGCAGTACTTC. Encoded protein: CASSYVDSYSYEQYF.